Listed below are T cell receptor beta chains from one sample, sequenced in a study of CD8+CD57+ T cells in acquired aplastic anemia. In TCRdb, the reads were re-called with MiXCR into one record per CDR3 protein. The sample has about 20,000 distinct CDR3 sequences, roughly 40% seen once. Specimen: CD8+CD57+ T cells sorted from PBMCs. The receptors shown here come from a human donor with aplastic anemia. Both conserved end residues are part of each CDR3. D genes are given only for firm matches. Part of the rows lack a size; the others show once, few, many or a class for expanded clones.

V gene	D gene	J gene	clone size	CDR3 protein	CDR3 DNA
TRBV7-2	TRBD2	TRBJ2-1	few	CASSSPRTSGGKNEQFF	TGTGCCAGCAGCTCCCCGAGGACTAGCGGGGGGAAAAATGAGCAGTTCTTC
TRBV30	-	TRBJ1-1	-	CDWSSDVCSSDWDTEAFF	TGTGACTGGAGTTCAGACGTGTGCTCTTCCGATTGGGACACTGAAGCTTTCTTT
TRBV2	-	TRBJ1-6	-	CASSETRSSGDSPLHF	TGTGCCAGCAGTGAAACGCGGTCCTCAGGGGATTCACCCCTCCACTTT
TRBV9	TRBD1	TRBJ2-7	-	CASSVWTGVSDEQYF	TGTGCCAGCAGCGTCTGGACAGGGGTGAGCGACGAGCAGTACTTC
TRBV6-2/TRBV6-3	-	TRBJ2-5	many	CASSYSMGEGETQYF	TGTGCCAGCAGTTACTCGATGGGTGAAGGAGAGACCCAGTACTTC
TRBV24-1	-	TRBJ2-5	few	CATSVPDLGDF	TGTGCCACCAGTGTTCCGGACCTCGGGGACTTC
TRBV20-1	TRBD1	TRBJ1-5	many	CSATGTGDQPQHF	TGCAGTGCAACCGGGACAGGGGATCAGCCCCAGCATTTT
TRBV4-2	TRBD1	TRBJ2-1	once	CASSQDSGQVNEEFF	TGTGCCAGCAGCCAAGACTCGGGACAGGTCAATGAGGAGTTCTTC
TRBV5-6	TRBD1	TRBJ2-7	-	CASSGARTGPYEQYF	TGTGCCAGCAGCGGTGCTCGGACAGGTCCCTACGAGCAGTACTTC
TRBV9	-	TRBJ2-1	-	CASSVEGISYNEQFF	TGTGCCAGCAGCGTAGAGGGCATCTCCTACAATGAGCAGTTCTTC
TRBV7-9	-	TRBJ2-3	-	CASSPRRAGGDTQYF	TGTGCCAGCAGCCCCCGGCGGGCCGGGGGAGATACGCAGTATTTT
TRBV20-1	TRBD1	TRBJ1-4	-	CSARDLRDRGIGELFF	TGCAGTGCTAGAGATCTAAGAGACAGGGGGATCGGGGAACTGTTTTTT
TRBV7-2	-	TRBJ2-3	few	CVSSSPTGSTDTQYF	TGTGTCAGCAGCTCACCGACCGGTAGCACAGATACGCAGTATTTT
TRBV20-1	TRBD2	TRBJ2-7	-	CSARGLAGVREQYF	TGCAGTGCTAGAGGACTAGCGGGAGTTCGCGAGCAGTACTTC
TRBV24-1	-	TRBJ2-1	few	CATSDAGGGTYNEQFF	TGTGCCACCAGTGATGCAGGGGGGGGTACCTACAATGAGCAGTTCTTC
TRBV7-8	-	TRBJ1-5	-	CASSLPGVLNNQPQHF	TGTGCCAGCAGCTTACCGGGGGTTTTGAACAATCAGCCCCAGCATTTT
TRBV20-1	TRBD2	TRBJ2-3	-	CSARDYTSGHTDTQYF	TGCAGTGCTAGAGATTACACTAGCGGGCACACAGATACGCAGTATTTT
TRBV29-1	-	TRBJ2-3	once	CGVGAEGSTDTQYF	TGCGGCGTTGGGGCCGAGGGGAGCACAGATACGCAGTATTTT
TRBV30	-	TRBJ2-5	many	CAWSGSDQETQYF	TGTGCCTGGAGTGGAAGCGACCAAGAGACCCAGTACTTC
TRBV19	-	TRBJ1-6	-	CASSRAAVSPLHF	TGTGCCAGTAGTAGGGCCGCCGTCTCACCCCTCCACTTT
TRBV7-3	-	TRBJ2-3	many	CASSLSTDTQYF	TGTGCCAGCAGCTTAAGCACAGATACGCAGTATTTT
TRBV29-1	-	TRBJ2-2	-	CVCRTEILTGELFF	TGCGTCTGCAGGACCGAAATCCTCACCGGGGAGCTGTTTTTT
TRBV5-6	TRBD1	TRBJ1-1	-	CASSHPRGGQGPEAFF	TGTGCCAGCAGCCATCCTCGAGGGGGACAGGGTCCTGAAGCTTTCTTT
TRBV19	-	TRBJ1-1	-	CASFPPHEAFF	TGTGCCAGTTTTCCACCACATGAAGCTTTCTTT
TRBV6-2/TRBV6-3	-	TRBJ2-3	few	CASSPATDTQYF	TGTGCCAGCAGTCCAGCGACAGATACGCAGTATTTT
TRBV20-1	-	TRBJ2-1	once	CRGDPSGEQFF	TGCAGAGGCGACCCCTCCGGTGAGCAGTTCTTC
TRBV6-2/TRBV6-3	-	TRBJ2-3	-	CASSGYTDTQYF	TGTGCCAGCAGTGGCTACACAGATACGCAGTATTTT
TRBV7-9	TRBD1	TRBJ2-3	-	CASSLPDPDRARFDTQYF	TGTGCCAGCAGCTTACCCGACCCAGACAGGGCAAGGTTTGATACGCAGTATTTT
TRBV12-3/TRBV12-4	TRBD1	TRBJ2-7	-	CASSDREYSYEQYF	TGTGCCAGCAGTGACAGGGAGTACTCCTACGAGCAGTACTTC
TRBV2	TRBD1	TRBJ2-2	few	CASRGTGGNTGELFF	TGTGCCAGCAGGGGGACAGGGGGTAACACCGGGGAGCTGTTTTTT
TRBV20-1	TRBD2	TRBJ2-3	-	CSARLAESADTQYF	TGCAGTGCTAGGCTAGCGGAAAGCGCAGATACGCAGTATTTT
TRBV6-5	TRBD1	TRBJ1-3	many	CASSIRDRVLYITIYF	TGTGCCAGCAGTATACGGGACAGGGTTCTGTATATCACCATATATTTT
TRBV7-9	-	TRBJ1-2	few	CASSFLVGYTF	TGTGCCAGCAGCTTCCTCGTTGGCTACACCTTC
TRBV7-2	-	TRBJ1-2	few	CASSLARGGERYGYTF	TGTGCCAGCAGCTTAGCGCGCGGGGGAGAGCGCTATGGCTACACCTTC
TRBV7-8	-	TRBJ1-2	few	CASTKERGDLYGYTF	TGTGCCAGCACAAAAGAGAGGGGGGACCTCTATGGCTACACCTTC
TRBV5-6	-	TRBJ1-1	-	CASSLRGMNTEAFF	TGTGCCAGCAGTTTAAGGGGAATGAACACTGAAGCTTTCTTT
TRBV7-9	TRBD2	TRBJ2-7	-	CASSPRLSGDHEQYF	TGTGCCAGCAGCCCCCGGCTCAGCGGGGACCACGAGCAGTACTTC
TRBV9	-	TRBJ2-7	-	CASSAEGLATYEQYF	TGTGCCAGCAGCGCCGAGGGGCTAGCTACCTACGAGCAGTACTTC
TRBV6-5	-	TRBJ2-3	-	CASSYSFTDTQYF	TGTGCCAGCAGTTACTCTTTCACAGATACGCAGTATTTT
TRBV5-8	TRBD1	TRBJ2-7	-	CASSHRTGSIEQYF	TGTGCCAGCAGCCACCGGACAGGGTCTATCGAGCAGTACTTC
TRBV6-1	-	TRBJ1-6	-	CASSEEKGSFSPLHF	TGTGCCAGCAGTGAAGAGAAGGGTAGTTTTTCACCCCTCCACTTT
TRBV10-2	-	TRBJ2-3	many	CASSEISGTDTQYF	TGCGCCAGCAGTGAAATATCCGGCACAGATACGCAGTATTTT
TRBV5-1	TRBD1	TRBJ2-5	few	CASSFMTGKETQYF	TGTGCCAGCAGCTTCATGACAGGGAAAGAGACCCAGTACTTC
TRBV6-6	TRBD2	TRBJ2-2	-	CASRLSSGRSGELFF	TGTGCCAGCCGACTATCTAGCGGGAGGTCCGGGGAGCTGTTTTTT
TRBV19	-	TRBJ1-6	few	CASSNREYSPLHF	TGTGCCAGTAGTAACAGGGAGTATTCACCCCTCCACTTT
TRBV10-3	-	TRBJ1-2	few	CAISESTRSRYTF	TGTGCCATCAGTGAGTCCACCAGGAGCCGCTACACCTTC
TRBV2	TRBD2	TRBJ2-1	-	CASRGLVAGIYNEQFF	TGTGCCAGCAGAGGTTTAGTAGCGGGAATATACAATGAGCAGTTCTTC
TRBV5-4	-	TRBJ1-1	-	CASSLAGMNTEAFF	TGTGCCAGCAGCTTGGCAGGGATGAACACTGAAGCTTTCTTT
TRBV2	-	TRBJ1-6	few	CASRAPGSRGYNSPLHF	TGTGCCAGCAGGGCCCCGGGAAGCAGGGGCTATAATTCACCCCTCCACTTT
TRBV27	-	TRBJ2-5	-	CASSFPGLQETQYF	TGTGCCAGCAGTTTTCCCGGTTTACAAGAGACCCAGTACTTC
TRBV6-1	TRBD1	TRBJ2-3	-	CASSSRDRGGDTQYF	TGTGCCAGCAGTTCCCGGGACAGGGGAGGAGATACGCAGTATTTT
TRBV2	-	TRBJ1-1	few	CASRTSGSEAFF	TGTGCCAGCAGAACCTCGGGATCCGAAGCTTTCTTT
TRBV10-3	-	TRBJ2-1	-	CAIMMRQVGDSYNEQFF	TGTGCCATCATGATGCGACAGGTAGGAGACTCCTACAATGAGCAGTTCTTC
TRBV20-1	-	TRBJ1-1	many	CSAKDAEGSSTEAFF	TGCAGTGCTAAGGACGCTGAGGGTTCGAGCACTGAAGCTTTCTTT
TRBV20-1	-	TRBJ2-3	-	CSAKSGTDTQYF	TGCAGTGCTAAGTCGGGCACAGATACGCAGTATTTT
TRBV20-1	-	TRBJ1-4	few	CSARQAEKLFF	TGCAGTGCTAGACAGGCTGAAAAACTGTTTTTT
TRBV5-1	-	TRBJ1-1	-	CASSLRTSNTEAFF	TGCGCCAGCAGCTTAAGGACAAGCAACACTGAAGCTTTCTTT
TRBV4-1	-	TRBJ1-2	-	CASSQDGDTF	TGCGCCAGCAGCCAAGATGGCGACACCTTC
TRBV20-1	TRBD1	TRBJ1-1	-	CSAPKDRAYTEVFF	TGCAGTGCTCCAAAGGACAGGGCTTACACTGAAGTTTTCTTT